The 8 T cell receptor beta chains below all came from one sample that was sequenced in a study of CD8 T cells in Susac syndrome. RNA amounts of about 0.5 to 1 ug underwent reverse transcription with random hexamers. TCRdb reprocessed the immunoSEQ multiplex PCR reads with MiXCR, giving one entry per CDR3 protein. Of 200,000 to 250,000 distinct CDR3 sequences in the sample, more than 85% were seen once. Sequencing was performed on CD8+ T cells from PBMCs. The source of these receptors is a human donor with multiple sclerosis.

The chain recombines TRBV19 with TRBJ1-5; possible D gene TRBD1, 5 bases. There are 15 residues in the CDR3. V was pared by 3 bases and J by 4 bases, with 13 bases between. In germline, CDR1 is LNHDA, CDR2 SQIVND (reference sequence). The CDR3 nucleotides read TGTGCCAGTAGTATCGTTCATTCAGGGAATCAGCCCCAGCATTTT. Protein: CASSIVHSGNQPQHF.

The chain uses TRBV4-1 and TRBJ2-5, with D tentatively TRBD2 (6 bases). The CDR3 totals 14 residues. Per the germline V gene, CDR1 is MGHRA and CDR2 is YSYEKL. Trimming shortened V by 1 base and J by 9 bases, and 15 bases separated the two germline ends. CDR3 sequence: CASSQVQGSGSQYF. The CDR3 DNA reads as TGCGCCAGCAGCCAAGTCCAAGGGAGCGGGTCCCAGTACTTC.

In this sample, this clonotype turned up once. V usage is TRBV15 and J usage is TRBJ1-2; D gene uncertain. This CDR3 is built from 14 residues. Trimming took off 0 bases at V and 8 bases at J, with 13 bases between the two ends. Germline CDR1 LNHNV, CDR2 YYDKDF (reference sequence). CDR3 coding DNA: TGTGCCACCAGCAGAGATCGGAGCCCGGGGGGCTACACCTTC. It is translated as CATSRDRSPGGYTF.

For this clonotype: As the CDR3 is not closed by the conserved phenylalanine or tryptophan, this likely results from a read error. The V and J genes are TRBV27 and TRBJ2-7; 11 bases line up with TRBD2. There are 16 residues in the CDR3. V trimming: 4 bases; J trimming: 0 bases; junction bases outside the gene matches: 5. In germline, CDR1 is MNHEY, CDR2 SMNVEV (reference sequence). The CDR3 sequence is CASSSYGLAGSYEQYL. CDR3 coding DNA: TGTGCCAGCAGTTCCTACGGACTAGCGGGCTCCTACGAGCAGTACCTC.

The V and J genes are TRBV20-1 and TRBJ1-5; TRBD1 matches at 8 bases. V dropped 5 bases and J dropped 1; count of bases not matched to a gene: 4. Per germline, CDR1 DFQATT and CDR2 SNEGSKA (reference sequence). The CDR3 runs to 14 residues. CDR3 residues: CSAEDRDSNQPQHF. In DNA form, the CDR3 reads TGCAGTGCTGAGGACAGGGACAGCAATCAGCCCCAGCATTTT.

The CDR3 here is CASSAMTAYNEQFF. CDR3 nucleotide sequence: TGTGCCAGCAGCGCCATGACAGCTTACAATGAGCAGTTCTTC. The chain joins TRBV7-8 to TRBJ2-1, with TRBD1 as a possible D gene (5 bases). CDR3 length equals 14 residues. Germline-derived CDR1 and CDR2 are SGHVS and FQNEAQ. With 5 bases removed from V and 4 bases from J, the gap between germline ends came to 12 bases.

The chain recombines TRBV27 with TRBJ1-6, with a weak D call TRBD1 (5 bases). Germline loops: CDR1 MNHEY, CDR2 SMNVEV (reference sequence). V was shortened by 2 bases and J by 10 bases, with 12 bases between the two germline ends. The CDR3 runs to 14 residues. Here the CDR3 reads CASSLATAISPLHF. The CDR3 coding sequence is TGTGCCAGCAGTTTAGCGACAGCCATCTCACCCCTCCACTTT.

This chain uses TRBV5-4 with TRBJ2-7; D perhaps matches TRBD2 (5 bases). CDR1 SGHNT and CDR2 YYREEE come from the germline V gene (reference sequence). Trimming cost V 1 base and J 5 bases, with 10 bases left between them. The CDR3 has 13 residues. The CDR3 is CASSLIGSDEQYF. The CDR3 nucleotides are TGTGCCAGCAGCTTGATTGGGAGCGACGAGCAGTACTTC. The whole variable domain, filled in from reference TRBV5-4 and TRBJ2-7, reads ETGVTQSPTHLIKTRGQQVTLRCSSQSGHNTVSWYQQALGQGPQFIFQYYREEENGRGNFPPRFSGLQFPNYSSELNVNALELDDSALYLCASSLIGSDEQYFGPGTRLTVT.